Below, 30 T cell receptor beta chains from the same sample are listed, as sequenced in a study of blood T cell repertoires in COVID-19. Sequenced by immunoSEQ multiplex PCR; TCRdb stores in-frame clones only, minus some. Of about 220,000 clones listed, about 80% are singletons. The sample comprised peripheral blood. The receptors stem from a woman aged 60-70 years with acute or convalescent COVID-19.

The chain joins TRBV5-4 to TRBJ2-2; D gene uncertain. This CDR3 spans 15 amino acids. V was trimmed by 1 base and J by 0 bases, leaving 7 bases between them. Germline V gene data show CDR1 as SGHNT and CDR2 as YYREEE (reference sequence). CDR3 sequence reads: CASSLWPPNTGELFF. The CDR3 bases are TGTGCCAGCAGCTTGTGGCCTCCGAACACCGGGGAGCTGTTTTTT.

This clone has more than one count but fewer than ten. This chain connects TRBV19 to TRBJ1-5; 10 nucleotides agree with TRBD1. Per the germline V gene, CDR1 is LNHDA and CDR2 is SQIVND (reference sequence). This CDR3 region has 14 residues. V trimming: 5 bases; J trimming: 5 bases; junction bases outside the gene matches: 3. The CDR3 DNA reads as TGTGCCAGTAGTCTCGGGACAGGGGATCAGCCCCAGCATTTT. Translating gives CASSLGTGDQPQHF. The full variable domain, in which reference TRBV19 and TRBJ1-5 provide the parts outside the CDR3, is DGGITQSPKYLFRKEGQNVTLSCEQNLNHDAMYWYRQDPGQGLRLIYYSQIVNDFQKGDIAEGYSVSREKKESFPLTVTSAQKNPTAFYLCASSLGTGDQPQHFGDGTRLSIL.

V is TRBV7-9 and J is TRBJ1-2, with TRBD1 identical over 7 bases. In germline, CDR1 is SEHNR, CDR2 FQNEAQ (reference sequence). The length of the CDR3 is 16 residues. V was clipped by 5 bases and J by 3 bases; unmatched bases: 12. The CDR3 spells CASSPRRGGADYGYTF. The DNA for the CDR3 is TGTGCCAGCAGCCCGCGAAGAGGGGGCGCTGACTATGGCTACACCTTC. The full variable domain, in which reference TRBV7-9 and TRBJ1-2 provide the parts outside the CDR3, is DTGVSQNPRHKITKRGQNVTFRCDPISEHNRLYWYRQTLGQGPEFLTYFQNEAQLEKSRLLSDRFSAERPKGSFSTLEIQRTEQGDSAMYLCASSPRRGGADYGYTFGSGTRLTVV.

The chain has TRBV6-5 and TRBJ2-1; weak D call: TRBD2 (5 bases). This CDR3 spans 14 amino acids. Between the trimmed V and J ends, which lost 7 bases and 0 bases, there was a span of 10 bases. Germline V lookup: CDR1 MNHEY, CDR2 SVGAGI. The CDR3 nucleotides are TGTGCCAGCATGGGCGGGCTCTCCTACAATGAGCAGTTCTTC. This translates into CASMGGLSYNEQFF.

The chain recombines TRBV7-6 with TRBJ2-7; 11 positions match TRBD2. The CDR3 sequence is 16 residues long. V shed 2 bases and J 4 bases; nucleotides not matched to a gene: 7. Germline CDR1 SGHVS, CDR2 FNYEAQ. This CDR3 reads CASSLQGSGGAYEQYF. In nucleotides, the CDR3 is TGTGCCAGCAGCTTACAGGGTAGCGGGGGGGCGTACGAGCAGTACTTC.

V gene TRBV20-1 combines with J gene TRBJ1-2; perhaps TRBD1 as D (6 bases). Germline values: CDR1 DFQATT, CDR2 SNEGSKA (reference sequence). This CDR3 spans 14 amino acids. V lost 3 bases to trimming and J lost 7 bases, with 18 bases between them. The CDR3 here is CSASPGQAPGGYTF. DNA for the CDR3: TGCAGTGCTAGTCCGGGACAAGCTCCTGGTGGCTACACCTTC.

This clone was observed a handful of times. This same CDR3 is encoded by further DNA sequences in the sample. The V call is TRBV9, the J call TRBJ1-4, with 9 bases lining up with TRBD1. Trimming removed 2 bases from V and 4 bases from J; junction bases left unmatched: 0. There are 14 residues in the CDR3. Germline CDR1 SGDLS, CDR2 YYNGEE. CDR3 sequence (DNA): TGTGCCAGCAGCGTGACAGGGGGTAATGAAAAACTGTTTTTT. This sequence encodes CASSVTGGNEKLFF.

The chain is built from TRBV10-2 and TRBJ2-2; D is undetermined. In germline, CDR1 is WSHSY, CDR2 SAAADI. The CDR3 spans 13 residues. V lost 4 bases and J lost 5, with 8 bases in between. The DNA of the CDR3 is TGCGCCAGCAGTGTCTTTCGGACCGGGGAGCTGTTTTTT. Its translation: CASSVFRTGELFF.

This clone was counted between two and nine times. J is TRBJ1-1 and V is TRBV20-1; D is perhaps TRBD1 (5 bases). V was pared by 3 bases and J by 3 bases, with 11 bases between. The CDR3 has 13 amino acids. CDR1 and CDR2 (germline): DFQATT, SNEGSKA (reference sequence). CDR3 amino acids: CSASQGVYTEAFF. CDR3 bases: TGCAGTGCTAGTCAGGGCGTGTACACTGAAGCTTTCTTT.

In its sample, this clone was seen a few times. V and J are TRBV7-9 and TRBJ2-6, with a possible D match to TRBD1 (5 bases). The V gene lost 2 bases and the J gene lost 2 bases, with 7 bases spanning the gap. Germline V gene lookup returns CDR1 SEHNR and CDR2 FQNEAQ (reference sequence). There are 15 residues in the CDR3. The CDR3 DNA is TGTGCCAGCAGCTTACTAGGGGCTGGGGCCAACGTCCTGACTTTC. It encodes CASSLLGAGANVLTF.

The V gene is TRBV25-1, the J gene TRBJ1-2, with 7 bases identical to TRBD1. The CDR3 is 15 residues long. V shed 4 bases, J shed 3 bases, and the junction held 8 bases outside the gene matches. From germline, CDR1 is MGHDK and CDR2 SYGVNS. CDR3 sequence reads: CASSALLGQHYGYTF. CDR3 sequence (DNA): TGTGCCAGCAGTGCCCTGTTGGGACAGCACTATGGCTACACCTTC.

V usage is TRBV28 and J usage is TRBJ1-5; tentative D call: TRBD1 (5 bases). Germline values: CDR1 MDHEN, CDR2 SYDVKM. The germline V and J ends were trimmed by 0 bases and 7 bases, with 16 bases remaining between them. CDR3 size: 16 residues. The CDR3 sequence: CASSLWQGEGGQPQHF. CDR3 DNA: TGTGCCAGCAGTTTATGGCAAGGGGAAGGAGGGCAGCCCCAGCATTTT.

This rearrangement joins TRBV7-2 to TRBJ2-1, with 7 bases that match TRBD2. Germline V gene data show CDR1 as SGHTA and CDR2 as FQGNSA. This CDR3 has 16 residues. The J segment lost 8 bases and the V segment lost 1 base, leaving 11 bases of the junction unmatched. CDR3 amino acids: CASSLEGRRGGDEQFF. CDR3 nucleotides: TGTGCCAGCAGCTTAGAAGGTAGGCGCGGGGGTGATGAGCAGTTCTTC.

The chain recombines TRBV12-3 or TRBV12-4 with TRBJ1-2; D is unresolved. Between the trimmed V and J ends, which lost 2 bases and 9 bases, there was a span of 10 bases. CDR3 length: 12 amino acids. CDR3 in DNA: TGTGCCAGCAGTTTATCCGACTTTAGCTACACCTTC. The encoded protein is CASSLSDFSYTF.

The rearrangement joins TRBV7-2 to TRBJ1-1; D call uncertain. The ends were cut back, 1 base at V and 4 bases at J, with 10 bases in the middle. This CDR3 spans 14 amino acids. Per germline, CDR1 SGHTA and CDR2 FQGNSA. CDR3 DNA sequence: TGTGCCAGCAGCTTAGTGTGGGCGGGCACTGAAGCTTTCTTT. Its protein product is CASSLVWAGTEAFF. Combining the CDR3 with reference TRBV7-2 and TRBJ1-1 gives the whole variable domain GAGVSQSPSNKVTEKGKDVELRCDPISGHTALYWYRQSLGQGLEFLIYFQGNSAPDKSGLPSDRFSAERTGGSVSTLTIQRTQQEDSAVYLCASSLVWAGTEAFFGQGTRLTVV.

The chain links TRBV9 to TRBJ2-5, with D possibly being TRBD2 (6 bases). Trimming cost V 4 bases and J 2 bases, with 12 bases left between them. Germline loops: CDR1 SGDLS, CDR2 YYNGEE. This CDR3 spans 14 amino acids. As DNA, the CDR3 is TGTGCCAGCAGCATGGGGACTTCTCAAGAGACCCAGTACTTC. Its protein is CASSMGTSQETQYF. Based on the CDR3 plus reference TRBV9 and TRBJ2-5, the full variable domain is DSGVTQTPKHLITATGQRVTLRCSPRSGDLSVYWYQQSLDQGLQFLIQYYNGEERAKGNILERFSAQQFPDLHSELNLSSLELGDSALYFCASSMGTSQETQYFGPGTRLLVL.

V gene TRBV18 combines with J gene TRBJ2-2; D is perhaps TRBD1 (5 bases). The CDR3 has 12 amino acids. The germline V gene encodes CDR1 KGHSH and CDR2 LQKENI. V was pared by 3 bases and J by 8 bases, with 7 bases between. The CDR3 coding sequence is TGTGCCAGCTCACCGGGGCCGGGGGAGCTGTTTTTT. It is translated as CASSPGPGELFF. The complete variable domain, with remaining parts taken from reference TRBV18 and TRBJ2-2, reads NAGVMQNPRHLVRRRGQEARLRCSPMKGHSHVYWYRQLPEEGLKFMVYLQKENIIDESGMPKERFSAEFPKEGPSILRIQQVVRGDSAAYFCASSPGPGELFFGEGSRLTVL.

This clone has only one observation. V usage is TRBV7-3 and J usage is TRBJ2-1; D gene uncertain. V was pared by 3 bases and J by 7 bases, with 10 bases between. This CDR3 has 13 amino acids. Germline V gene sequence: CDR1 SGHTA, CDR2 FQGTGA. CDR3 sequence: CASSFLMENEQFF. CDR3 DNA sequence: TGTGCCAGCAGCTTCTTGATGGAGAATGAGCAGTTCTTC.

The V call is TRBV18, the J call TRBJ2-7; D is ambiguous. Trimming took 3 bases from V and 4 from J, leaving 7 bases between them. The germline CDR1 and CDR2 sequences are KGHSH and LQKENI. The CDR3 contains 12 residues. The CDR3 reads CASSPTQYEQYF. The DNA for the CDR3 is TGTGCCAGCTCACCTACACAATACGAGCAGTACTTC.

The chain employs TRBV29-1 and TRBJ2-5; D call uncertain. Trimming took 4 bases from V and 7 from J, leaving 16 bases between them. CDR1 and CDR2 (germline): SQVTM, ANQGSEA. This CDR3 is 13 amino acids long. CDR3 amino acids: CSVGPYERGTQYF. In nucleotides, the CDR3 is TGCAGCGTTGGGCCCTATGAGCGTGGGACCCAGTACTTC.

J is TRBJ2-5 and V is TRBV27; 8 bases align to TRBD2. Germline V gives CDR1 MNHEY, CDR2 SMNVEV (reference sequence). The length of the CDR3 is 16 residues. V trimming: 6 bases; J trimming: 1 base; junction bases outside the gene matches: 10. CDR3 region: CASRPSISGAQETQYF. The DNA of the CDR3 is TGTGCCAGCAGGCCATCTATTAGCGGGGCCCAAGAGACCCAGTACTTC.

Comment on this clone: Germline and junction disagree at one end, which may indicate a read error. This chain connects TRBV2 to TRBJ1-3, with TRBD1 identical over 10 bases. The CDR3 has 11 residues. The germline V gene has CDR1 SNHLY and CDR2 FYNNEI. The chain's CDR3 is CASSSDRGPIF. The CDR3 bases are TGTGCCAGCAGTTCTGACAGGGGGCCCATTTTT.

The gene calls are TRBV5-1 and TRBJ1-1; possibly TRBD1 for D (6 bases). The V end lost 3 bases, the J end lost 3 bases, and 15 bases lay between the germline ends. There are 15 residues in the CDR3. Germline V gene data show CDR1 as SGHRS and CDR2 as YFSETQ. The CDR3 sequence: CASSSLTGMDTEAFF. For the CDR3, the DNA is TGCGCCAGCAGCTCCCTGACAGGTATGGACACTGAAGCTTTCTTT. Full variable domain (rest looked up from reference TRBV5-1 and TRBJ1-1): KAGVTQTPRYLIKTRGQQVTLSCSPISGHRSVSWYQQTPGQGLQFLFEYFSETQRNKGNFPGRFSGRQFSNSRSEMNVSTLELGDSALYLCASSSLTGMDTEAFFGQGTRLTVV.

This clone was observed a handful of times. The genes are TRBV4-3 and TRBJ1-6; D uncertain. CDR3 length: 14 residues. Germline CDR1 and CDR2: LGHNA and YSLEER. V dropped 1 base and J dropped 5 bases, with 6 bases sitting between them. CDR3 coding DNA: TGCGCCAGCAGCCAAGGGAGGGATAATTCACCCCTCCACTTT. Translation: CASSQGRDNSPLHF.

V is TRBV5-1 and J is TRBJ1-3, with no clear D. This CDR3 spans 14 amino acids. Germline V gene sequence: CDR1 SGHRS, CDR2 YFSETQ. The V end lost 1 base, the J end lost 8 bases, and 13 bases lay between the germline ends. In DNA form, the CDR3 reads TGCGCCAGCAGCTTGTCGGGGTCATGGGACACCATATATTTT. As protein: CASSLSGSWDTIYF.

This chain links TRBV21-1 with TRBJ2-1; the table's TRBD2 call for D was not verified on the DNA. TRBV21-1 is a recognized pseudogene. CDR3 length equals 16 residues. As DNA, the CDR3 is TGTGCCAGCAGCACCCTCGCTAAACGGGGTTACAATGAGCAGTTCTTC. Amino acids: CASSTLAKRGYNEQFF.

This clone occurred once. CDR3 DNA: TGTGCCAGCAGCATTTGGACAGGGAAGGTTAGTTCACCCCTCCACTTT. This gives the protein CASSIWTGKVSSPLHF. The V gene is TRBV3-1 (or the pseudogene TRBV3-2), the J gene TRBJ1-6, with 8 bases aligning to TRBD1. The germline V gene encodes CDR1 LGHDT and CDR2 YNNKEL (reference sequence). This CDR3 is built from 16 residues. Trimming removed 5 bases from V and 9 bases from J; junction bases left unmatched: 12.

This chain uses TRBV5-1 with TRBJ2-2; 9 bases align to TRBD1. Looked up from germline, CDR1 is SGHRS and CDR2 is YFSETQ. The CDR3 spans 17 residues. Trimming took 2 bases from V and 4 from J; bases not matched to a gene: 9. CDR3 protein: CASSLQGATFVTGELFF. As DNA, the CDR3 is TGCGCCAGCAGCTTACAGGGGGCGACTTTCGTCACCGGGGAGCTGTTTTTT.

The gene calls are TRBV9 and TRBJ2-7, with D possibly being TRBD2 (5 bases). This CDR3 comprises 13 residues. The ends were cut back, 0 bases at V and 5 bases at J, with 9 bases in the middle. Germline V gene sequence: CDR1 SGDLS, CDR2 YYNGEE. The CDR3 DNA reads TGTGCCAGCAGCGTAGGGGGAGCGGACGAGCAGTACTTC. Translation: CASSVGGADEQYF.

This clone was seen many times. The V and J genes are TRBV6-5 and TRBJ1-6; 9 bases match TRBD1. Germline CDR1 is MNHEY and CDR2 is SVGAGI. The J segment lost 7 bases and the V segment lost 6 bases, leaving 7 bases of the junction unmatched. The CDR3 totals 15 residues. The CDR3 loop is CASSVRDRENSPLHF. The CDR3, as DNA: TGTGCCAGCAGCGTGAGGGACAGGGAAAATTCACCCCTCCACTTT.